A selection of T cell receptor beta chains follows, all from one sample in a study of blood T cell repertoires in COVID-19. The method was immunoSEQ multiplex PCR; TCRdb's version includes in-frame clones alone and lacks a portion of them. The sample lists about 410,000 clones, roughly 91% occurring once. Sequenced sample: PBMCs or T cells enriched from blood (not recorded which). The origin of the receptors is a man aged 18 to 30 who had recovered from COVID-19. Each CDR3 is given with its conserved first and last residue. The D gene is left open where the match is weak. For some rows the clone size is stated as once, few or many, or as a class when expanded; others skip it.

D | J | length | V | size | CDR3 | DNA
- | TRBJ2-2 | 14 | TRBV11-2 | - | CASSLQGNTGELFF | TGTGCCAGCAGCTTACAGGGGAACACCGGGGAGCTGTTTTTT
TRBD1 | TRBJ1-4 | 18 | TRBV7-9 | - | CASSRNLDRVTTNEKLFF | TGTGCCAGCAGCCGCAACCTGGACAGGGTTACAACTAATGAAAAACTGTTTTTT
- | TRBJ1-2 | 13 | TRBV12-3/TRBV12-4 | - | CASSLSDSYGYTF | TGTGCCAGCAGTTTATCAGACAGTTATGGCTACACCTTC
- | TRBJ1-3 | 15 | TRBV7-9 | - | CASTPDRNSGNTIYF | TGTGCCAGCACCCCGGACAGAAACTCTGGAAACACCATATATTTT
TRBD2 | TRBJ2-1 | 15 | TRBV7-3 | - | CASSLVAGVGNEQFF | TGTGCCAGCAGCTTAGTAGCGGGAGTTGGCAATGAGCAGTTCTTC
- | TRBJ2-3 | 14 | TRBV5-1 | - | CASSSRGLTDTQYF | TGCGCCAGTTCCAGCCGCGGACTCACAGATACGCAGTATTTT
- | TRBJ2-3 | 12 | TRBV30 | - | CAWGTATDTQYF | TGTGCCTGGGGGACTGCAACAGATACGCAGTATTTT
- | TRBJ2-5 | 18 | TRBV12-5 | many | CASGHTGKTPPTLETQYF | TGTGCTAGTGGCCATACAGGGAAGACTCCCCCTACTTTAGAGACCCAGTACTTC
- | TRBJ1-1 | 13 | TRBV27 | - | CASMRLMNTEAFF | TGTGCCAGCATGAGACTCATGAACACTGAAGCTTTCTTT
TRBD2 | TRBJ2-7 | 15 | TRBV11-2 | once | CASSVTGTSRYEQYF | TGTGCCAGCAGCGTTACCGGGACTAGTCGGTACGAGCAGTACTTC
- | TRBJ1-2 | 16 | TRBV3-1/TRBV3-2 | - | CASSQITGGRNYGYTF | TGTGCCAGCAGCCAAATCACTGGGGGCAGAAACTATGGCTACACCTTC
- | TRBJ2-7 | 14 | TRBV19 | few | CASSTGTGDYEQYF | TGTGCCAGTAGTACAGGGACTGGAGACTACGAGCAGTACTTC
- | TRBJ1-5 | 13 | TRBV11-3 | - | CASSRRGNQPQHF | TGTGCCAGCAGCAGACGGGGCAATCAGCCCCAGCATTTT
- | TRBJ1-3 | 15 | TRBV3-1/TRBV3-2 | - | CASSQPTGFGNTIYF | TGTGCCAGCAGCCAACCTACAGGGTTTGGAAACACCATATATTTT
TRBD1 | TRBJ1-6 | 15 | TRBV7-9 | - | CASSLATGGNSPLHF | TGTGCCAGCAGCTTAGCGACAGGGGGGAATTCACCCCTCCACTTT
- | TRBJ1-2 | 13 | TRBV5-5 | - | CASSGTLNYGYTF | TGTGCCAGCAGCGGGACACTCAACTATGGCTACACCTTC
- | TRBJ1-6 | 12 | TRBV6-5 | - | CASKQGSSPLHF | TGTGCCAGCAAACAGGGTAGTTCACCCCTCCACTTT
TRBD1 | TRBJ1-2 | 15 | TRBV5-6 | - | CASSLAGGGFYGYTF | TGTGCCAGCAGCTTGGCAGGGGGCGGGTTCTATGGCTACACCTTC
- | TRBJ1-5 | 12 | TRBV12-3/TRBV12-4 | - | CASSFLRQPQHF | TGTGCCAGCAGTTTTTTGCGTCAGCCCCAGCATTTT
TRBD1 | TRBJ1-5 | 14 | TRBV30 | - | CAWSARGLGQPQHF | TGTGCCTGGTCGGCGAGGGGGCTCGGGCAGCCCCAGCATTTT
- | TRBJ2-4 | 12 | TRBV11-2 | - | CATQVDPGIQYF | TGTGCCACGCAGGTAGACCCAGGCATTCAGTACTTC
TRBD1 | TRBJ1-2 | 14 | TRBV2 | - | CASRGETGGYGYTF | TGTGCCAGCAGGGGTGAGACAGGGGGCTATGGCTACACCTTC
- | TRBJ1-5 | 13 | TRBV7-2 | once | CASSLGGFQPQHF | TGTGCCAGCAGCCTGGGGGGTTTTCAGCCCCAGCATTTT
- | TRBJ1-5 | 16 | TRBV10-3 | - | CAISEGPTQGNQPQHF | TGTGCCATCAGTGAGGGGCCTACCCAGGGCAATCAGCCCCAGCATTTT
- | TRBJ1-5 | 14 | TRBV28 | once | CASSFQISNQPQHF | TGTGCCAGCAGTTTCCAGATTAGCAATCAGCCCCAGCATTTT
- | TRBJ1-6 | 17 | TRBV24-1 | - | CATSDFRPTRSNSPLHF | TGTGCCACCAGTGATTTTCGGCCGACCCGGAGTAATTCACCCCTCCACTTT
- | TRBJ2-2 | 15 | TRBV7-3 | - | CASRASDRNTGELFF | TGTGCCAGCAGGGCGAGTGACAGGAACACCGGGGAGCTGTTTTTT
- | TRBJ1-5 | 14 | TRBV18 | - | CASSPRGDGQPQHF | TGTGCCAGCTCCCCCCGGGGGGATGGGCAGCCCCAGCATTTT
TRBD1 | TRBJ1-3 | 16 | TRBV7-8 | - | CASSSLRDSSGNTIYF | TGTGCCAGCAGCTCCCTTCGGGACAGCTCTGGAAACACCATATATTTT
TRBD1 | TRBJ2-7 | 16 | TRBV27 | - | CASGHNGGQGTREQYF | TGTGCCAGCGGCCACAATGGAGGACAGGGAACGAGGGAGCAGTACTTC
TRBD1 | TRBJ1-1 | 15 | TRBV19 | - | CATKRQQGAGTEAFF | TGTGCCACCAAAAGACAGCAGGGGGCAGGCACTGAAGCTTTCTTT
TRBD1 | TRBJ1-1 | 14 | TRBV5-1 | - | CASSQQGLITEAFF | TGCGCCAGCAGTCAACAGGGGTTAATCACTGAAGCTTTCTTT
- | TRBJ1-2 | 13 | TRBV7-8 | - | CASSLEQGYGYTF | TGTGCCAGCAGCTTAGAACAGGGCTATGGCTACACCTTC
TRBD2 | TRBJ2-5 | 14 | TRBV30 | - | CAWGGTSGQETQYF | TGTGCCTGGGGGGGGACTAGCGGTCAAGAGACCCAGTACTTC
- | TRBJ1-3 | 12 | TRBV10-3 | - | CASVGGGNTIYF | TGCGCATCAGTGGGGGGAGGAAACACCATATATTTT
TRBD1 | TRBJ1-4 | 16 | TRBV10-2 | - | CASSEFQGATNEKLFF | TGCGCCAGCAGTGAGTTCCAGGGGGCAACTAATGAAAAACTGTTTTTT
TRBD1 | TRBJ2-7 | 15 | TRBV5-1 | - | CASSVDRGRIDEQYF | TGCGCCAGCAGCGTGGACAGGGGGCGCATTGACGAGCAGTACTTC
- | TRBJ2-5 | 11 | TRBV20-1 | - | CSAREEAAQYF | TGCAGTGCTAGAGAAGAGGCGGCCCAGTACTTC
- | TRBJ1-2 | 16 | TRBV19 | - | CASSADSTGSQYGYTF | TGTGCCAGTAGTGCCGACTCGACCGGGTCCCAATATGGCTACACCTTC
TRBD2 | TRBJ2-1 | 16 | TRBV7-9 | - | CASSLLSGGSYNEQFF | TGTGCCAGCAGCCTACTGAGCGGGGGGTCCTACAATGAGCAGTTCTTC
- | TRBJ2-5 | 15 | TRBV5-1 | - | CASSLVDVAGETQYF | TGCGCCAGCAGCTTGGTGGACGTGGCGGGAGAGACCCAGTACTTC
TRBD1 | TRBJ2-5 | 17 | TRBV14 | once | CASSHYGQGPGQETQYF | TGTGCCAGCAGCCATTATGGACAGGGTCCGGGCCAAGAGACCCAGTACTTC
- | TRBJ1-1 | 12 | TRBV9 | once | CASRGGNTEAFF | TGTGCCAGCCGCGGAGGGAACACTGAAGCTTTCTTT
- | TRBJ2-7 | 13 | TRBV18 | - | CASSYPLGDEQYF | TGTGCCAGCTCATACCCGTTAGGGGACGAGCAGTACTTC
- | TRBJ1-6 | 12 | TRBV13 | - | CASSVQEAPLHF | TGTGCCAGCAGCGTCCAGGAGGCACCCCTCCACTTT
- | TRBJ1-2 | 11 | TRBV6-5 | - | CASSSETGYTF | TGTGCCAGCAGTTCAGAGACAGGCTACACCTTC
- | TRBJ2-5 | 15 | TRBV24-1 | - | CATSRGGRNLETQYF | TGTGCCACCAGCCGAGGAGGACGGAACCTCGAGACCCAGTACTTC